This TCR beta chain is from a study of immune evolution from preneoplasia to lung adenocarcinoma. Study-level findings and limits: Highest clonality occurred in KRAS-mutant, not EGFR-mutant or double wild-type, nodules. Normal lung had the highest top T cell clone frequencies.

For this clone: The antigen remains undetermined.

Measured with immunoSEQ multiplex PCR; TCRdb has only the in-frame clones, and not every one. Among about 10,000 clones, approximately 80% were seen once, and the ten largest hold over 4%. The CDR3 is made up of 15 amino acids. CDR1 MRHNA and CDR2 SNTAGT come from the germline V gene. J gave up 1 base and V 0 bases, and 0 bases lay outside the gene matches. This sequence originates from a person aged 65 to 79 with lung adenocarcinoma. This chain uses TRBV6-4 with TRBJ2-3, with 8 bases aligning to TRBD2. The specimen was FFPE minimally invasive lung adenocarcinoma tissue. The CDR3 is CASSDSSGGTDTQYF. The DNA for the CDR3 is TGTGCCAGCAGTGACTCTAGCGGGGGCACAGATACGCAGTATTTT.